This T cell receptor beta chain originates from a study of control samples from healthy donors and cancer patients. V lost 5 bases, J lost 0 bases, and 1 base stayed unmatched. Germline V gene data show CDR1 as SEHNR and CDR2 as FQNEAQ (reference sequence). CDR3 length: 14 amino acids. The repertoire was sequenced with immunoSEQ multiplex PCR; TCRdb's copy has only in-frame clones and lacks some. The sample holds about 130,000 clones, 85% to 95% seen once. Material: PBMCs. This TCR came from a man between 60 and 75 years old with colorectal cancer. The rearrangement links TRBV7-9 to TRBJ1-3, with TRBD1 matching 7 bases. The CDR3 sequence: CASSRDSSGNTIYF. The DNA for the CDR3 is TGTGCCAGCAGCCGGGACAGCTCTGGAAACACCATATATTTT.